These 21 T cell receptor beta chains were sequenced from one sample in a study of cytotoxic CD8 clonotypes in ibrutinib-treated CLL. Here immunoSEQ multiplex PCR was the method, and the copy in TCRdb shows in-frame clones only, minus some. The table records under 150,000 clones, under 90% of them present only once. The specimen comprised PBMCs, sampled after 24 months of ibrutinib treatment. All receptors derive from a human donor with chronic lymphocytic leukemia.

CDR3 loop: CASSDRGDTEAFF. In DNA, the CDR3 is TGTGCCAGTAGCGACAGGGGCGACACTGAAGCTTTCTTT. The genes are TRBV19 and TRBJ1-1, with 8 bases fitting TRBD1. This CDR3 has 13 amino acids. V was pared by 6 bases and J by 3 bases, with 3 bases of the junction left unmatched. The germline V gene encodes CDR1 LNHDA and CDR2 SQIVND (reference sequence).

The chain joins TRBV18 to TRBJ2-5, with no clear D. Germline CDR1 is KGHSH and CDR2 is LQKENI. The CDR3 is 12 amino acids. V was shortened by 4 bases and J by 5 bases, with 8 bases between the two germline ends. CDR3 DNA: TGTGCCAGCTCACTCAGTGGGGAGACCCAGTACTTC. This encodes CASSLSGETQYF.

The genes are TRBV7-2 and TRBJ1-5; no reliable D call. Germline V gene sequence: CDR1 SGHTA, CDR2 FQGNSA. The V gene lost 5 bases and the J gene lost 4 bases, with 15 bases spanning the gap. The CDR3 runs 15 residues. Here the CDR3 DNA reads TGTGCCAGCAGCCAACAGTCCGGCGGGAATCAGCCCCAGCATTTT. Protein product: CASSQQSGGNQPQHF.

This chain joins TRBV15 and TRBJ1-5; D remains unclear. V lost 5 bases, J lost 7 bases, and 18 bases lay in between. CDR1 LNHNV and CDR2 YYDKDF come from the germline V gene (reference sequence). This CDR3 region has 15 residues. The CDR3 sequence is CATSDPQEVRQPQHF. CDR3 in DNA: TGTGCCACCAGCGATCCCCAGGAAGTGAGGCAGCCCCAGCATTTT.

The chain has TRBV30 and TRBJ2-5, with 12 bases lining up with TRBD1. Germline V gives CDR1 GTSNPN, CDR2 SVGIG (reference sequence). The CDR3 covers 14 residues. The V gene end was trimmed by 5 bases and the J gene end by 4 bases; junction bases not matched to a gene: 5. The CDR3 reads CAWGGQGAGETQYF. The CDR3 coding sequence is TGTGCCTGGGGGGGACAGGGGGCTGGAGAGACCCAGTACTTC.

This chain joins TRBV7-8 and TRBJ1-1; 7 bases are a match to TRBD1. The J segment lost 0 bases and the V segment lost 4 bases, leaving 5 bases of the junction unmatched. The CDR3 loop spans 15 amino acids. The V gene's germline CDR1 is SGHVS and CDR2 FQNEAQ. CDR3 nucleotide sequence: TGTGCCAGCAGCTACGGGACAGCGATGAACACTGAAGCTTTCTTT. Its protein is CASSYGTAMNTEAFF. The variable domain in full, completed from reference TRBV7-8 and TRBJ1-1, reads GAGVSQSPRYKVAKRGQDVALRCDPISGHVSLFWYQQALGQGPEFLTYFQNEAQLDKSGLPSDRFFAERPEGSVSTLKIQRTQQEDSAVYLCASSYGTAMNTEAFFGQGTRLTVV.

This chain uses TRBV21-1 with TRBJ1-1. TRBV21-1 is tagged as a pseudogene. There are 16 residues in the CDR3. The CDR3 loop reads CASSTFPGRMNTEAFF. DNA for the CDR3: TGTGCCAGCAGCACGTTTCCGGGACGGATGAACACTGAAGCTTTCTTT.

This clone was detected once. The chain couples TRBV4-3 to TRBJ1-6; D not certain. The CDR3 loop spans 14 amino acids. From germline, CDR1 is LGHNA and CDR2 YSLEER. Between the trimmed V and J ends, which lost 1 base and 8 bases, there was a span of 9 bases. The CDR3 loop reads CASSQGRWDSPLHF. The CDR3 DNA is TGCGCCAGCAGCCAAGGACGTTGGGATTCACCCCTCCACTTT.

This CDR3 is CASSLRPRGETQYF. In nucleotides, the CDR3 is TGCGCCAGCAGCTTACGCCCCAGGGGAGAGACCCAGTACTTC. The rearrangement joins TRBV4-1 to TRBJ2-5; tentative D call: TRBD1 (6 bases). The V and J ends lost 5 bases and 4 bases respectively, with 14 bases between them. The V gene's germline CDR1 is MGHRA and CDR2 YSYEKL. The CDR3 covers 14 residues.

The rearrangement joins TRBV7-9 to TRBJ1-5, with D possibly being TRBD1 (5 bases). This CDR3 has 14 amino acids. V was shortened by 3 bases and J by 7 bases, with 13 bases between the two germline ends. CDR1 is SEHNR, CDR2 FQNEAQ, per germline (reference sequence). CDR3 protein: CASSLAGFGQPQHF. The CDR3 nucleotides read TGTGCCAGCAGCTTGGCAGGGTTTGGGCAGCCCCAGCATTTT.

The chain carries TRBV7-2 and TRBJ1-2; D possibly corresponds to TRBD1 (5 bases). This CDR3 is built from 15 residues. Germline V gene lookup returns CDR1 SGHTA and CDR2 FQGNSA. V lost 4 bases and J 0 bases, leaving 12 bases between the germline ends. CDR3 amino acids: CASSYGTDTNYGYTF. CDR3 in DNA: TGTGCCAGCAGCTACGGGACGGACACTAACTATGGCTACACCTTC.

The chain is built from TRBV6-1 and TRBJ1-2; D may be TRBD1 (6 bases). V gave up 7 bases and J gave up 2 bases, with 14 bases separating them. Germline-derived CDR1 and CDR2 are MNHNS and SASEGT. The CDR3 contains 14 residues. The chain's CDR3 is CASTRTVLNYGYTF. The CDR3 nucleotides read TGTGCCAGCACCAGGACAGTACTCAACTATGGCTACACCTTC.

This clone has just a few counts. The chain combines TRBV30 with TRBJ1-1; the D is unclear. V dropped 5 bases and J dropped 1 base, with 5 bases sitting between them. From germline, CDR1 is GTSNPN and CDR2 SVGIG (reference sequence). This CDR3 has 11 amino acids. This chain's CDR3 is CAWLANTEAFF. Here the CDR3 DNA reads TGTGCCTGGCTGGCGAACACTGAAGCTTTCTTT. Variable domain in full (rest from reference TRBV30 and TRBJ1-1): SQTIHQWPATLVQPVGSPLSLECTVEGTSNPNLYWYRQAAGRGLQLLFYSVGIGQISSEVPQNLSASRPQDRQFILSSKKLLLSDSGFYLCAWLANTEAFFGQGTRLTVV.

This clone was observed a handful of times. J is TRBJ1-6 and V is TRBV15; 8 nucleotides match TRBD1. Germline-derived CDR1 and CDR2 are LNHNV and YYDKDF (reference sequence). The CDR3 contains 14 residues. V shed 3 bases and J 9 bases; nucleotides not matched to a gene: 4. The chain's CDR3 is CATSSGQGTSPLHF. For the CDR3, the DNA is TGTGCCACCAGCAGCGGACAGGGTACTTCACCCCTCCACTTT.

V usage is TRBV29-1 and J usage is TRBJ1-1; 7 bases map to TRBD1. Per the germline V gene, CDR1 is SQVTM and CDR2 is ANQGSEA. V shed 3 bases, J shed 4 bases, and the junction held 8 bases outside the gene matches. This CDR3 is built from 14 residues. CDR3 region: CSVDSGTVGTEAFF. Here the CDR3 DNA reads TGCAGCGTTGACTCCGGGACAGTAGGCACTGAAGCTTTCTTT.

This sequence joins TRBV30 and TRBJ2-3, with D hard to call. In germline, CDR1 is GTSNPN, CDR2 SVGIG (reference sequence). V dropped 3 bases and J dropped 3 bases, with 7 bases sitting between them. CDR3 length equals 12 residues. The CDR3 DNA reads as TGTGCCTGGAGCCACGGTACAGATACGCAGTATTTT. Encoded protein: CAWSHGTDTQYF.

The V call is TRBV6-4, the J call TRBJ1-1; a possible D gene is TRBD1 (6 bases). There are 13 residues in the CDR3. Germline V gene data show CDR1 as MRHNA and CDR2 as SNTAGT. The V gene lost 2 bases and the J gene lost 11 bases, with 15 bases spanning the gap. CDR3 nucleotides: TGTGCCAGCAGTGACACCATACAGGGTACGGCTTTCTTT. This codes for CASSDTIQGTAFF.

The chain carries TRBV4-1 and TRBJ1-4; TRBD1 is a possible D gene (5 bases). This CDR3 has 17 amino acids. V lost 0 bases, J lost 0 bases, and 11 bases lay in between. The germline V gene encodes CDR1 MGHRA and CDR2 YSYEKL. CDR3 amino acids: CASSQEGRQSTNEKLFF. CDR3 nucleotides: TGCGCCAGCAGCCAAGAAGGGAGACAGTCAACTAATGAAAAACTGTTTTTT.

The chain employs TRBV18 and TRBJ1-1; D is perhaps TRBD1 (6 bases). Between the trimmed V and J ends, which lost 0 bases and 4 bases, there was a span of 15 bases. This CDR3 is built from 16 residues. Germline V lookup: CDR1 KGHSH, CDR2 LQKENI. The CDR3 is CASSPPGQPLFTEAFF. The CDR3 DNA sequence: TGTGCCAGCTCACCACCGGGACAACCTTTATTCACTGAAGCTTTCTTT. Looking up the rest from reference TRBV18 and TRBJ1-1 gives the full variable domain: NAGVMQNPRHLVRRRGQEARLRCSPMKGHSHVYWYRQLPEEGLKFMVYLQKENIIDESGMPKERFSAEFPKEGPSILRIQQVVRGDSAAYFCASSPPGQPLFTEAFFGQGTRLTVV.

The chain carries TRBV6-5 and TRBJ2-1; TRBD2 might be the D (5 bases). Germline V CDR1 and CDR2: MNHEY, SVGAGI. V lost 5 bases and J 6 bases, leaving 14 bases between the germline ends. This CDR3 region has 14 residues. The CDR3 reads CASSPPSSANEQFF. The CDR3 coding sequence is TGTGCCAGCAGTCCCCCAAGTAGCGCCAATGAGCAGTTCTTC.

This clone was seen only a few times. The chain combines TRBV5-1 with TRBJ2-5; no reliable D call. From germline, CDR1 is SGHRS and CDR2 YFSETQ. The CDR3 has 15 amino acids. Trimming cost V 2 bases and J 2 bases, with 13 bases left between them. For the CDR3, the DNA is TGCGCCAGCAGCTTATCGTCCCCCTCTCAAGAGACCCAGTACTTC. Residues: CASSLSSPSQETQYF.